The source of this TCR beta chain is a study of cytomegalovirus exposure and HLA in healthy donors. The PCR used 60 Vbeta and 13 Jbeta primers. Generated by immunoSEQ multiplex PCR, the TCRdb table keeps only in-frame clones and is missing some. This sample has 150,000 to 200,000 clones, with 60% to 80% found just once. On this clone itself: Its specificity is unknown.

Study outcomes and limitations: V- and J-gene trimming in TCR beta was tied to a missense DCLRE1C variant by an analysis performed later.

The germline V gene encodes CDR1 SGHTA and CDR2 FQGNSA. This CDR3 contains 15 residues. Trimming cost V 3 bases and J 9 bases; bases outside gene matches: 7. The sample taken for sequencing was PBMCs. The V call is TRBV7-2, the J call TRBJ2-2; 10 nucleotides match TRBD2. This receptor was taken from a male donor in good health and CMV-seronegative. CDR3 coding DNA: TGTGCCAGCAGCTTGAGAACTAGCGGGAACCGGGAGCTGTTTTTT. Translating gives CASSLRTSGNRELFF.